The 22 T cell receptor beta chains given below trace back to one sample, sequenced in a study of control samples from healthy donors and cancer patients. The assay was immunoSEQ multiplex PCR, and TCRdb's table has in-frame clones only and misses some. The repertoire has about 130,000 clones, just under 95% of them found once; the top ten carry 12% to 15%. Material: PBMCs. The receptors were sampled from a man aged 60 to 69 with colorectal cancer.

For the CDR3, the DNA is TGTGCCAGCTCTTTCCGTGATGCAACTAATGAAAAACTGTTTTTT. Translated, it gives CASSFRDATNEKLFF. V is TRBV11-3 and J is TRBJ1-4; unclear D gene. Germline V gene data show CDR1 as SGHNT and CDR2 as YENEEA. This CDR3 comprises 15 residues. V gave up 8 bases and J gave up 0 bases, with 13 bases separating them.

The CDR3 here is CASSLVGGGKDGYTF. The CDR3 DNA is TGTGCCAGCAGCTTAGTGGGGGGAGGAAAAGATGGCTACACCTTC. V gene TRBV7-9 combines with J gene TRBJ1-2; TRBD1 is a possible D gene (5 bases). The CDR3 contains 15 residues. CDR1 is SEHNR and CDR2 is FQNEAQ in the germline V gene (reference sequence). Trimming cost V 1 base and J 6 bases, with 15 bases left between them.

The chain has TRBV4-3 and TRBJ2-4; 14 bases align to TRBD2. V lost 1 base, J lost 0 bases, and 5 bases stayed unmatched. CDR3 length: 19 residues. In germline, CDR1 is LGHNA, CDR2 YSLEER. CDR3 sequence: CASSQVTGLAGEAKNIQYF. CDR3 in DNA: TGCGCCAGCAGCCAAGTTACGGGACTAGCGGGAGAAGCCAAAAACATTCAGTACTTC.

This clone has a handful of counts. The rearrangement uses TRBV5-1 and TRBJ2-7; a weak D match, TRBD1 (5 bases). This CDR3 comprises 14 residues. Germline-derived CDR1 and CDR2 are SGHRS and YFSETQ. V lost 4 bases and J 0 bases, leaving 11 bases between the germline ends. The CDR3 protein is CASSEQVSSYEQYF. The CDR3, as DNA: TGCGCCAGCAGCGAACAGGTGAGCTCCTACGAGCAGTACTTC. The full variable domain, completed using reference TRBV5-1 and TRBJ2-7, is KAGVTQTPRYLIKTRGQQVTLSCSPISGHRSVSWYQQTPGQGLQFLFEYFSETQRNKGNFPGRFSGRQFSNSRSEMNVSTLELGDSALYLCASSEQVSSYEQYFGPGTRLTVT.

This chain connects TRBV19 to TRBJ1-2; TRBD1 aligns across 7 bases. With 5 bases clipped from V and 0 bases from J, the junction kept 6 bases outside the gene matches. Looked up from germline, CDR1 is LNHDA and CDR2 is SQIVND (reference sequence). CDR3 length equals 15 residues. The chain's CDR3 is CASSFTGTANYGYTF. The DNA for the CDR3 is TGTGCCAGTAGTTTTACCGGGACAGCTAACTATGGCTACACCTTC.

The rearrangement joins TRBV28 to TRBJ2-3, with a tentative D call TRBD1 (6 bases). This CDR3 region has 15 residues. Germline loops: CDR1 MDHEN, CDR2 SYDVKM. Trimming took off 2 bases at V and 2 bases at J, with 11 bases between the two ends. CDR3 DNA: TGTGCCAGCAGTTTAGAGCAGGGGATCACAGATACGCAGTATTTT. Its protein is CASSLEQGITDTQYF.

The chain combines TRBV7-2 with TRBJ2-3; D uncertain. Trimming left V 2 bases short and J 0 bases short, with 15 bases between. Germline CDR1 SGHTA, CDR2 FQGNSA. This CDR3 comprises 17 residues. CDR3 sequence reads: CASSLTFVRRSTDTQYF. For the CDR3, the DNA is TGTGCCAGCAGCTTAACTTTCGTCAGGCGGAGCACAGATACGCAGTATTTT. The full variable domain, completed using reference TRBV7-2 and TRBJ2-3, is GAGVSQSPSNKVTEKGKDVELRCDPISGHTALYWYRQSLGQGLEFLIYFQGNSAPDKSGLPSDRFSAERTGGSVSTLTIQRTQQEDSAVYLCASSLTFVRRSTDTQYFGPGTRLTVL.

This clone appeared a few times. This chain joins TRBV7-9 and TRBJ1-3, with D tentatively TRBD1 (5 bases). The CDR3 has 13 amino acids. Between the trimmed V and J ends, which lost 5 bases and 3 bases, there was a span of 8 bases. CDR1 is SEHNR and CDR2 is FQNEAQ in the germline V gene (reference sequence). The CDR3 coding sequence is TGTGCCAGCAGCCCGGGGGTTGGAAACACCATATATTTT. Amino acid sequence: CASSPGVGNTIYF.

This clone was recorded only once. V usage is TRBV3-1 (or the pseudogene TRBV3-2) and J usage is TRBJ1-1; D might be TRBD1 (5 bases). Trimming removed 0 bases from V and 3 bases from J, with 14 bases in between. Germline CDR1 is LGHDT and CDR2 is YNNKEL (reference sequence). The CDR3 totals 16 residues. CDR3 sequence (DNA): TGTGCCAGCAGCCAAGATGGACCCCTGGGGGACACTGAAGCTTTCTTT. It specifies CASSQDGPLGDTEAFF.

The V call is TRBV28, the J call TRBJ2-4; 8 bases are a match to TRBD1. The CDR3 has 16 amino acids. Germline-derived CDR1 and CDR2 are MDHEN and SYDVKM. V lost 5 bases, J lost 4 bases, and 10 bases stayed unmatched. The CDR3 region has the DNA TGTGCCAGCAGTCTTGTACCTCAGGGGGCGAAAAACATTCAGTACTTC. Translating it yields CASSLVPQGAKNIQYF.

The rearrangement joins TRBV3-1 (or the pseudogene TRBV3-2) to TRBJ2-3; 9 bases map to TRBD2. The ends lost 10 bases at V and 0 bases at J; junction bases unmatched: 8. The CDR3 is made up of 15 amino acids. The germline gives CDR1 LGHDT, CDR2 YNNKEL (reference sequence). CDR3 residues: CATVAGGTSTDTQYF. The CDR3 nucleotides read TGTGCCACGGTTGCGGGGGGGACTAGCACAGATACGCAGTATTTT.

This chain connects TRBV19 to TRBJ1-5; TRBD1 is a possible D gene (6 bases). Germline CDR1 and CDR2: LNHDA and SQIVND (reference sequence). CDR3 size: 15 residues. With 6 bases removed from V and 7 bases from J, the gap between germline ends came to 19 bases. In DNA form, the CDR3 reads TGTGCCAGTAGACCTCCCTGGGAGGGGGGACAGCCCCAGCATTTT. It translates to CASRPPWEGGQPQHF.

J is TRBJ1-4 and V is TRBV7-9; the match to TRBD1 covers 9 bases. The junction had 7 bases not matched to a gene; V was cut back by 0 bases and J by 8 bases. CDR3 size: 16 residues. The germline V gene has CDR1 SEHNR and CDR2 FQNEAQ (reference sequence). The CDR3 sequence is CASSLAGGQGQEKLFF. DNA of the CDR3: TGTGCCAGCAGCTTAGCAGGGGGACAGGGTCAAGAAAAACTGTTTTTT.

CDR3 sequence (DNA): TGTGCCAGCACCGAGACAGGGGAGGAAAAACTGTTTTTT. Protein product: CASTETGEEKLFF. The chain links TRBV12-3 or TRBV12-4 to TRBJ1-4; TRBD1 matches at 8 bases. Trimming cost V 7 bases and J 8 bases; bases outside gene matches: 6. The CDR3 is 13 amino acids.

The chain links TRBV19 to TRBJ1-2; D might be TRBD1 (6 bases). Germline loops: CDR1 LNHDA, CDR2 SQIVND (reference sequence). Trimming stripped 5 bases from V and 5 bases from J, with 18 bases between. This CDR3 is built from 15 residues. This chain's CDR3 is CASSGDMATHYGYTF. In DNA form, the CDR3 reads TGTGCCAGTAGTGGGGACATGGCCACACATTATGGCTACACCTTC.

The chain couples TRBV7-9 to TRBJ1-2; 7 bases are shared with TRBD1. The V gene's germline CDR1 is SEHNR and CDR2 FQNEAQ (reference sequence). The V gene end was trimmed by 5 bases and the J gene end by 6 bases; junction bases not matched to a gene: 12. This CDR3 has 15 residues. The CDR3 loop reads CASSRDRVSPNGYTF. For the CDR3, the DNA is TGTGCCAGCAGCCGCGACAGGGTTTCGCCCAATGGCTACACCTTC. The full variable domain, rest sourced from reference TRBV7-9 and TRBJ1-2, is DTGVSQNPRHKITKRGQNVTFRCDPISEHNRLYWYRQTLGQGPEFLTYFQNEAQLEKSRLLSDRFSAERPKGSFSTLEIQRTEQGDSAMYLCASSRDRVSPNGYTFGSGTRLTVV.

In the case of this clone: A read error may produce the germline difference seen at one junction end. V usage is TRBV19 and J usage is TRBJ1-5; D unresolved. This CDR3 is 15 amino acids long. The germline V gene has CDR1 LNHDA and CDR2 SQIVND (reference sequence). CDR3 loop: CASSLDFDSNQPQHF. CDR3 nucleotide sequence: TGTGCCAGTAGTTTAGACTTCGATAGCAATCAGCCCCAGCATTTT.

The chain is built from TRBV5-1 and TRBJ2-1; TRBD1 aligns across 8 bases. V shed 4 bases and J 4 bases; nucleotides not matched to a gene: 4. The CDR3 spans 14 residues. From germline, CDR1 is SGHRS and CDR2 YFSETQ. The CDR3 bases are TGCGCCAGCAGCCAGGGACAGGAGTACAATGAGCAGTTCTTC. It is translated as CASSQGQEYNEQFF. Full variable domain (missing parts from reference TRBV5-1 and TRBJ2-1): KAGVTQTPRYLIKTRGQQVTLSCSPISGHRSVSWYQQTPGQGLQFLFEYFSETQRNKGNFPGRFSGRQFSNSRSEMNVSTLELGDSALYLCASSQGQEYNEQFFGPGTRLTVL.

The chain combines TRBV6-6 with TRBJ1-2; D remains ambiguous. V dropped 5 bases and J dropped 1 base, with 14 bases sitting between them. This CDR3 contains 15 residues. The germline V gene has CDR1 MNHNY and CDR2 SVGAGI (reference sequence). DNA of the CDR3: TGTGCCAGCAGTGCCCAGATGATGAATAACTATGGCTACACCTTC. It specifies CASSAQMMNNYGYTF.

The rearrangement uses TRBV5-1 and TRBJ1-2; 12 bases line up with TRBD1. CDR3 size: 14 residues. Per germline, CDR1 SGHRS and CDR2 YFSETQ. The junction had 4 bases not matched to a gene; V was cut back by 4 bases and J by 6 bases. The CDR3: CASSRGQGAHGYTF. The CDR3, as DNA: TGCGCCAGCAGCCGGGGACAGGGGGCACATGGCTACACCTTC.

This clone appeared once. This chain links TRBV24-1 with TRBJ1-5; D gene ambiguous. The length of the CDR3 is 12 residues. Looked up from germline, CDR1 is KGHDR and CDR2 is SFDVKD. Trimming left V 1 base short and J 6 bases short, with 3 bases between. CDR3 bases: TGTGCCACCAGTGATTTTGGTCAGCCCCAGCATTTT. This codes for CATSDFGQPQHF.

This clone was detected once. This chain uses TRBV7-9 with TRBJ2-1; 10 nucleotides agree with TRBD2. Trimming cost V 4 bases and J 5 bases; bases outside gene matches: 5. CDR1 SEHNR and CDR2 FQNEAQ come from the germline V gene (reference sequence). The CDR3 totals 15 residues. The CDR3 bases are TGTGCCAGCAGCTACCGGACTAGCGGTCACAATGAGCAGTTCTTC. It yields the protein CASSYRTSGHNEQFF. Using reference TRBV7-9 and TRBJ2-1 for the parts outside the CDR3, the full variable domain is DTGVSQNPRHKITKRGQNVTFRCDPISEHNRLYWYRQTLGQGPEFLTYFQNEAQLEKSRLLSDRFSAERPKGSFSTLEIQRTEQGDSAMYLCASSYRTSGHNEQFFGPGTRLTVL.